The TCR beta chain under discussion was sequenced for a study of blood T cell repertoires in COVID-19. Looking at the study overall: The study drew acute and convalescent COVID-19 samples from the United States, Italy and Spain.

Looked up from germline, CDR1 is SGHTA and CDR2 is FQGTGA. The CDR3 has 17 residues. Trimming cost V 2 bases and J 3 bases, with 17 bases left between them. Data came from immunoSEQ multiplex PCR; TCRdb stores just in-frame clones and leaves some out. This sample has roughly 38,000 clones, with about nine tenths found just once. This clone has only one observation. The sequenced material came from peripheral blood. This sequence was found in a man aged 50-59 years with active COVID-19. The rearrangement joins TRBV7-3 to TRBJ2-1; a possible D gene is TRBD2 (6 bases). The CDR3: CASSLGPRRGVYNEQFF. For the CDR3, the DNA is TGTGCCAGCAGCTTAGGGCCAAGGCGGGGCGTCTACAATGAGCAGTTCTTC.